This TCR beta chain was obtained from a study of early T cells in non-severe SARS-CoV-2 infection. Across the whole study: Unpaired chains resulted from sequencing bulk RNA of unsorted whole blood. Study findings and constraints: Anti-spike CD8 specificities were favored by VDJdb matching, whose results missed private and CD4 specificities.

Individual cDNA molecules received unique molecular identifiers. TCRdb re-derived calls from the 5' RACE reads in MiXCR, one entry per CDR3 protein. The table has 45,000 or so distinct CDR3 sequences, 5.5% to 7.5% seen once. The germline V gene encodes CDR1 GTSNPN and CDR2 SVGIG (reference sequence). The CDR3 extends over 11 amino acids. This clonotype was seen once. The antigen is not known. A clone one base away is much larger, so this may be a read error. The TCR was taken from an adult who was a healthcare worker with PCR-confirmed SARS-CoV-2 infection or an uninfected control (not recorded which). This sequence joins TRBV30 and TRBJ2-3; D gene ambiguous. Sequenced: whole blood. This CDR3 reads CAWTNEDTQFF. The DNA for the CDR3 is TGTGCCTGGACCAACGAAGATACGCAGTTTTTT.